The 29 T cell receptor beta chains presented below share a single source sample, sequenced in a study of post-analysis software for immune sequencing data. The TCR beta cDNA libraries carried unique molecular identifiers. MiXCR, applied by TCRdb to the PCR reads, yields one record per CDR3 protein. The sample yields 600,000 to 700,000 distinct CDR3 sequences, approximately 59% seen once. These receptors' targets are unknown. The study's findings and limits: Comparison of patients with controls showed five or six TRBV segments more frequent in patients, TRBV5-6, TRBV5-1 and TRBV20-1 among them.

The sample comprised blood. The receptors were sampled from a girl aged 2 to 9 with multiple sclerosis.

This clonotype was counted between two and nine times. The rearrangement joins TRBV12-3 or TRBV12-4 to TRBJ2-1; 14 bases are a match to TRBD2. This CDR3 has 15 amino acids. V shed 6 bases and J 10 bases; nucleotides not matched to a gene: 8. CDR3 in DNA: TGTGCCAGCAGCCAGACTAGCGGGGGGGCTGGGGAGCAGTTCTTC. It yields the protein CASSQTSGGAGEQFF.

V usage is TRBV20-1 and J usage is TRBJ2-1; 8 nucleotides agree with TRBD2. CDR1 is DFQATT, CDR2 SNEGSKA, per germline (reference sequence). The CDR3 runs 13 residues. J gave up 10 bases and V 0 bases, and 5 bases lay outside the gene matches. CDR3 in DNA: TGCAGTGCTAGAGACAGCGGGGGTACAGAGCAGTTCTTC. Protein: CSARDSGGTEQFF.

The chain combines TRBV11-2 with TRBJ2-7; D may match TRBD1 or TRBD2 (5 bases each). The CDR3 loop spans 15 amino acids. Germline V gene sequence: CDR1 SGHAT, CDR2 FQNNGV. V was cut by 5 bases and J by 9 bases, with 23 bases left in between. The CDR3, as DNA: TGTGCCAGCAGCCGCCTCAAGGGACGGCAGAAAGCGCAGTACTTC. Translated: CASSRLKGRQKAQYF.

This clonotype was observed a few times. The chain couples TRBV29-1 to TRBJ2-1, with D perhaps matching TRBD2 (5 bases). CDR3 size: 11 residues. Per the germline V gene, CDR1 is SQVTM and CDR2 is ANQGSEA. The ends were cut back, 7 bases at V and 8 bases at J, with 12 bases in the middle. In DNA, the CDR3 is TGCAGCGGGGCAGGAGGTCATGAGCAGTTCTTC. Its translation: CSGAGGHEQFF.

This chain connects TRBV12-3 or TRBV12-4 to TRBJ2-1; TRBD1 matches 9 bases. The V gene end was trimmed by 6 bases and the J gene end by 0 bases; junction bases not matched to a gene: 9. This CDR3 is 17 amino acids long. The CDR3 sequence is CASSLGTGRRSYNEQFF. CDR3 bases: TGTGCCAGCAGCCTCGGGACAGGGCGTCGCTCCTACAATGAGCAGTTCTTC.

There are a few counts of this clonotype. This sequence joins TRBV7-2 and TRBJ2-3; 10 positions match TRBD1. Trimming at V came to 5 bases and at J to 3 bases, leaving 8 bases not matched to a gene. CDR3 length equals 16 residues. The germline V gene encodes CDR1 SGHTA and CDR2 FQGNSA. The CDR3 sequence is CASSSRGQGLTDTQYF. The CDR3 DNA is TGTGCCAGCAGCAGCCGGGGACAGGGGTTAACAGATACGCAGTATTTT.

The V and J genes are TRBV7-2 and TRBJ2-7, with a possible D match to TRBD2 (7 bases). The CDR3 extends over 13 amino acids. Germline V lookup: CDR1 SGHTA, CDR2 FQGNSA. In DNA, the CDR3 is TGTGCCAGCAGCCCAAGGGGCGGGGGCCCTCTTGGCGTC. The encoded protein is CASSPRGGGPLGV.

This rearrangement joins TRBV20-1 to TRBJ2-3; 8 bases fit TRBD2. The CDR3 spans 15 residues. Losses at the gene ends were 5 bases for V and 2 bases for J; bases not matched to a gene: 9. Germline V gene lookup returns CDR1 DFQATT and CDR2 SNEGSKA (reference sequence). CDR3 DNA: TGCAGTGCTTCCCGGACTAGCCCAGACACAGATACGCAGTATTTT. Its protein product is CSASRTSPDTDTQYF.

This sequence joins TRBV24-1 and TRBJ2-3; a possible D gene is TRBD1 (6 bases). With 3 bases removed from V and 0 bases from J, the gap between germline ends came to 12 bases. This CDR3 has 16 amino acids. Germline lookup yields CDR1 KGHDR and CDR2 SFDVKD. The CDR3 region has the DNA TGTGCCACCAGTGATAGGACAGCCCCTAGCACAGATACGCAGTATTTT. This translates into CATSDRTAPSTDTQYF.

This chain joins TRBV29-1 and TRBJ2-5; D might be TRBD2 (6 bases). The CDR3 has 13 residues. Germline V CDR1 and CDR2: SQVTM, ANQGSEA. V dropped 1 base and J dropped 5 bases, with 11 bases sitting between them. Here the CDR3 reads CSVEGGVGETQYF. CDR3 DNA sequence: TGCAGCGTTGAAGGCGGGGTTGGGGAGACCCAGTACTTC.

This clonotype was observed a handful of times. The chain couples TRBV5-1 to TRBJ2-5; tentatively, D is TRBD2 (6 bases). The V end lost 4 bases, the J end lost 9 bases, and 10 bases lay between the germline ends. Germline V gives CDR1 SGHRS, CDR2 YFSETQ. The CDR3 contains 11 residues. CDR3 loop: CASSKGEAQYF. Written as DNA, the CDR3 is TGCGCCAGCAGCAAAGGGGAGGCCCAGTACTTC.

As to this clonotype: Because the CDR3 is missing its conserved closing phenylalanine or tryptophan, this is likely a read error. The chain carries TRBV7-9 and TRBJ2-1, with no clear D. Germline-derived CDR1 and CDR2 are SEHNR and FQNEAQ (reference sequence). The CDR3 length is 15 residues. Trimming shortened V by 5 bases and J by 7 bases, and 18 bases separated the two germline ends. CDR3 residues: CASSPRGPWGNEQFV. The CDR3 region has the DNA TGTGCCAGCAGCCCTCGTGGGCCCTGGGGTAATGAGCAGTTCGTC.

This rearrangement joins TRBV5-1 to TRBJ2-3; 8 bases fit TRBD1. Germline V CDR1 and CDR2: SGHRS, YFSETQ. The CDR3 is made up of 14 amino acids. After removal of 3 bases from V and 6 bases from J, the junction contained 6 bases not matched to a gene. CDR3: CASSSTWTGDTQYF. CDR3 nucleotides: TGCGCCAGCAGCTCGACATGGACAGGGGATACGCAGTATTTT.

This chain uses TRBV4-2 with TRBJ2-4; 9 positions agree with TRBD1. The CDR3 loop spans 16 amino acids. The germline V gene has CDR1 LGHNA and CDR2 YNFKEQ. V dropped 0 bases and J dropped 7; count of bases not matched to a gene: 7. The CDR3 loop reads CASSQEKGTGQNIQYF. The CDR3 coding sequence is TGTGCCAGCAGCCAAGAAAAGGGGACAGGGCAGAACATTCAGTACTTC.

The chain has TRBV5-8 and TRBJ2-1; TRBD2 aligns across 12 bases. The CDR3 spans 19 residues. J lost 3 bases, V lost 1 base, and 11 bases had no gene match. Germline loops: CDR1 SGHTS, CDR2 YDEGEE. Here the CDR3 DNA reads TGTGCCAGCAGCTTGTCTGGACTAGCGGGGCGACACCTCTACAATGAGCAGTTCTTC. It is translated as CASSLSGLAGRHLYNEQFF.

V and J are TRBV5-1 and TRBJ2-5; possibly TRBD1 or TRBD2 for D (5 bases each). Germline CDR1 SGHRS, CDR2 YFSETQ. The length of the CDR3 is 16 residues. The V gene lost 0 bases and the J gene lost 2 bases, with 14 bases spanning the gap. The CDR3: CASSLVPGRGQETQYF. CDR3 sequence (DNA): TGCGCCAGCAGCTTGGTTCCGGGGCGAGGTCAAGAGACCCAGTACTTC.

This clonotype appeared a few times. The rearrangement joins TRBV7-9 to TRBJ2-4, with unresolved D. The CDR3 totals 12 residues. CDR1 is SEHNR, CDR2 FQNEAQ, per germline (reference sequence). Trimming shortened V by 5 bases and J by 9 bases, and 11 bases separated the two germline ends. As DNA, the CDR3 is TGTGCCAGCAGCACAGAGCTTGGCATTCAGTACTTC. Protein: CASSTELGIQYF.

This chain connects TRBV29-1 to TRBJ2-1; 16 bases are a match to TRBD2. Germline V gives CDR1 SQVTM, CDR2 ANQGSEA. Unmatched junction bases numbered 7, after V lost 6 bases and J lost 2 bases. CDR3 size: 17 residues. This CDR3 is CSVVGLAGGGPYNEQFF. In DNA, the CDR3 is TGCAGCGTCGTGGGACTAGCGGGAGGGGGCCCCTACAATGAGCAGTTCTTC.

The rearrangement links TRBV12-3 or TRBV12-4 to TRBJ2-1; 7 nucleotides agree with TRBD2. V gave up 4 bases and J gave up 5 bases; unmatched junction bases: 2. This CDR3 region has 13 residues. The CDR3 loop reads CASSWDYHNEQFF. The CDR3 coding sequence is TGTGCCAGCAGTTGGGACTACCACAATGAGCAGTTCTTC.

V gene TRBV15 combines with J gene TRBJ2-3; 12 bases align to TRBD2. This CDR3 has 19 amino acids. From germline, CDR1 is LNHNV and CDR2 YYDKDF (reference sequence). V was pared by 1 base and J by 0 bases, with 8 bases of the junction left unmatched. The CDR3: CATSRAPSLAGGSTDTQYF. DNA for the CDR3: TGTGCCACCAGCAGAGCCCCCTCTCTAGCGGGGGGGAGCACAGATACGCAGTATTTT.

Concerning this clonotype: Relative to the germline gene, one junction end is altered; a read error may explain this. The rearrangement links TRBV12-3 or TRBV12-4 to TRBJ1-4; D is undetermined. The CDR3 contains 14 residues. The CDR3 coding sequence is TGTGCCAGCAGCTACGGAACAACTAATGAAAAACGGTTTTTT. It translates to CASSYGTTNEKRFF.

The chain employs TRBV7-2 and TRBJ2-1; D is unclear. V was shortened by 5 bases and J by 10 bases, with 15 bases between the two germline ends. From germline, CDR1 is SGHTA and CDR2 FQGNSA. The CDR3 runs 13 residues. CDR3 in amino acids: CASSASLVGEQFF. CDR3 nucleotide sequence: TGTGCCAGCAGCGCTTCTCTCGTGGGCGAGCAGTTCTTC.

The sample holds a few counts of this clonotype. This rearrangement joins TRBV7-3 to TRBJ2-7; TRBD1 agrees at 8 bases. The CDR3 contains 14 residues. V lost 5 bases, J lost 3 bases, and 6 bases stayed unmatched. Germline CDR1 reads SGHTA; CDR2 reads FQGTGA. In DNA, the CDR3 is TGTGCCAGCAGCGGTACAGGGGGACTCTACGAGCAGTACTTC. Amino acid sequence: CASSGTGGLYEQYF.

This chain links TRBV4-3 with TRBJ2-1; D possibly corresponds to TRBD1 (6 bases). The germline V gene has CDR1 LGHNA and CDR2 YSLEER. V lost 4 bases and J 11 bases, leaving 12 bases between the germline ends. This CDR3 spans 12 amino acids. The CDR3 region has the DNA TGCGCCAGCAGCCCCAGCAGGGGAAAGCAGTTCTTC. Its protein is CASSPSRGKQFF.

The chain couples TRBV7-7 to TRBJ2-5; maybe TRBD1 (6 bases). Trimming took 8 bases from V and 2 from J, leaving 15 bases between them. The germline V gene has CDR1 SSHAT and CDR2 FNYEAQ (reference sequence). The CDR3 is made up of 14 amino acids. The CDR3 region has the DNA TGTGCCAGCGGGGGACAAGCGCCTCAAGAGACCCAGTACTTC. It codes for CASGGQAPQETQYF.

This chain joins TRBV5-1 and TRBJ2-5; 9 bases are a match to TRBD2. The DNA matches TRBJ2-7 better at its end, which makes the J call doubtful. The CDR3 loop spans 16 amino acids. Germline CDR1 and CDR2: SGHRS and YFSETQ. The CDR3 DNA follows: TGCGCCAGCAGCTTGGGGGCGACTAGCGGCATATACGAGCAGTACTTC. It is translated as CASSLGATSGIYEQYF.

The chain joins TRBV5-1 to TRBJ2-2; 8 bases map to TRBD1. Germline V gene data show CDR1 as SGHRS and CDR2 as YFSETQ. With 4 bases clipped from V and 6 bases from J, the junction kept 8 bases outside the gene matches. This CDR3 spans 15 amino acids. The CDR3 coding sequence is TGCGCCAGCAGCGTTAAGGACAGGGCGGCCGGGGAGCTGTTTTTT. Translating it yields CASSVKDRAAGELFF.

The chain couples TRBV25-1 to TRBJ1-5; 10 bases fit TRBD1. Trimming took 4 bases from V and 8 from J; bases not matched to a gene: 8. CDR3 length: 15 residues. The germline V gene has CDR1 MGHDK and CDR2 SYGVNS. The CDR3 region has the DNA TGTGCCAGCAGTGGTGGAGACAGGGGGCCGGAGCCCCAGCATTTT. Its translation: CASSGGDRGPEPQHF.

The sample holds a few counts of this clonotype. The chain combines TRBV6-5 with TRBJ2-5; D ambiguous. The J call could be wrong; TRBJ2-7 is a better fit for the DNA end. This CDR3 is 11 amino acids long. The V gene's germline CDR1 is MNHEY and CDR2 SVGAGI. CDR3 in amino acids: CASSNNYEQYF. The CDR3 region has the DNA TGTGCCAGCAGTAACAACTACGAGCAGTACTTC.